This TCR beta chain was observed in a study of a mutant IDH1 vaccine in newly diagnosed glioma. The CDR3 has 15 amino acids. Germline-derived CDR1 and CDR2 are MGHRA and YSYEKL. With 0 bases removed from V and 10 bases from J, the gap between germline ends came to 13 bases. Time point reported: week 11, during vaccination. A 20-mer mutant IDH1 peptide at 300 ug was injected subcutaneously with topical imiquimod. With respect to this clone: As yet, its antigen is unknown.

Using immunoSEQ multiplex PCR, the repertoire was profiled, and TCRdb retains in-frame clones only, with some absent. Of some 130,000 clones listed, about 80% were seen once; the top ten hold 4.5% to 7%. Material: PBMCs, obtained from a glioma patient whose treatment included an IDH1 peptide vaccine. The rearrangement joins TRBV4-1 to TRBJ1-6, with D maybe TRBD1 (5 bases). The receptor was derived from a man between 35 and 55 years old with glioma. CDR3 sequence (DNA): TGCGCCAGCAGCCAAGATCTGTCAGGGAGATCACCCCTCCACTTT. This sequence encodes CASSQDLSGRSPLHF.